The present entry profiles one TCR beta chain with its context. Method: immunoSEQ multiplex PCR; TCRdb's copy keeps in-frame clones and lacks some. The table lists approximately 65,000 clones, roughly nine tenths of them singletons, with 3% to 3.5% in the top ten. These data belong to a study of cytomegalovirus exposure and HLA in healthy donors. V was trimmed by 3 bases and J by 0 bases, leaving 17 bases between them. Per the germline V gene, CDR1 is KGHSH and CDR2 is LQKENI. The CDR3 totals 18 residues. The TCR sequence derives from a man between 18 and 29 years old in good health and CMV-seronegative. The sample comprised PBMCs. This chain links TRBV18 with TRBJ1-4, with TRBD1 as a possible D gene (5 bases). The CDR3 here is CASSPWGQRNATNEKLFF. Here the CDR3 DNA reads TGTGCCAGCTCACCCTGGGGCCAGCGAAACGCAACTAATGAAAAACTGTTTTTT.